This TCR beta chain was identified in a study of T cell responses to AZD1222 COVID-19 vaccine. Study-level results: In a largely white British group with more females than males, clonal diversity was possibly underestimated. Researchers took repertoire samples only after the peak T cell response had come.

Concerning this clone: What it binds is not known.

CDR1 PRHDT and CDR2 FYEKMQ come from the germline V gene (reference sequence). The ends lost 5 bases at V and 8 bases at J; junction bases unmatched: 15. The CDR3 has 17 residues. Produced via immunoSEQ multiplex PCR; TCRdb's table is partial and in-frame only. The sample lists around 50,000 clones, approximately 83% occurring once. Analyses pooled second doses at about 4 or about 12 weeks. The chain is built from TRBV13 and TRBJ2-1; 10 bases map to TRBD2. Sequenced material: peripheral blood, taken 28 days after the second AZD1222 dose. The clonotype was recovered from an adult who received the AZD1222 COVID-19 vaccine. In DNA, the CDR3 is TGTGCCAGCAGCCCAAACCCCCCTAGCGGGAGAGTCCATGAGCAGTTCTTC. This sequence encodes CASSPNPPSGRVHEQFF. The whole variable domain, filled in from reference TRBV13 and TRBJ2-1, reads AAGVIQSPRHLIKEKRETATLKCYPIPRHDTVYWYQQGPGQDPQFLISFYEKMQSDKGSIPDRFSAQQFSDYHSELNMSSLELGDSALYFCASSPNPPSGRVHEQFFGPGTRLTVL.